This TCR beta chain came from a study of blood T cell repertoires in COVID-19. Study at large: Acute and convalescent COVID-19 samples came from the United States, Italy and Spain. T cells, B-cell-depleted T cells, or PBMCs provided the cDNA or gDNA that served as material.

This CDR3 is built from 15 residues. The V gene end was trimmed by 5 bases and the J gene end by 0 bases; junction bases not matched to a gene: 6. Germline-derived CDR1 and CDR2 are KGHSH and LQKENI. In the authors' methods: Nucleated cell number was recorded as an estimate derived from reference gene primer amplification. TCRdb's table, derived via immunoSEQ multiplex PCR, lists solely in-frame clones and lacks some. V and J calls and clone size are copied from that table; D and trimming were computed from the DNA. The sample holds approximately 88,000 clones; around three quarters are singletons and the top ten take less than 20%.

The sequenced sample was peripheral blood. This TCR was sampled from a woman aged 80 or over with acute or convalescent COVID-19. The chain recombines TRBV18 with TRBJ2-7; 8 nucleotides line up with TRBD1. The CDR3 loop is CASSKGQESSYEQYF. CDR3 DNA: TGTGCCAGCTCAAAGGGACAGGAAAGCTCCTACGAGCAGTACTTC.